The 3 T cell receptor beta chains below were found in one sample sequenced in a study of regulatory T cells in long-lasting Graves disease. Time point specified: persistent/refractory GD, antithyroid drugs over 5 years with positive TRAb. The TCR library used RNA extracted from PBMCs. Building of the TCR beta libraries involved iRepertoire HTBI primers and Arm-PCR of CDR3 regions. TCRdb reprocessed the multiplex PCR reads with MiXCR, giving one entry per CDR3 protein. The sample consists of almost 350,000 distinct CDR3 sequences, 20% of them appearing once. The source material was peripheral blood mononuclear cells (PBMCs), sampled when the disease was refractory, from a patient treated with antithyroid drugs. All receptors derive from a female donor with Graves disease.

This clonotype has ten or more counts. The chain recombines TRBV3-1 with TRBJ1-4, with TRBD1 as a possible D gene (6 bases). In germline, CDR1 is LGHDT, CDR2 YNNKEL (reference sequence). The CDR3 is 15 residues long. Trimming shortened V by 0 bases and J by 5 bases, and 10 bases separated the two germline ends. The CDR3 here is CASSQDRTENEKLFF. Written as DNA, the CDR3 is TGTGCCAGCAGCCAAGATCGGACAGAGAATGAAAAACTGTTTTTT.

This clonotype was seen ten or more times. This chain uses TRBV12-3 or TRBV12-4 with TRBJ2-5, with 9 bases fitting TRBD2. V shed 6 bases and J 2 bases; nucleotides not matched to a gene: 4. The CDR3 sequence is 14 residues long. The CDR3 DNA reads as TGTGCCAGCAGCTGGAGCGGGAGGCAAGAGACCCAGTACTTC. This codes for CASSWSGRQETQYF.

The chain recombines TRBV10-3 with TRBJ1-5, with a tentative D call TRBD1 (6 bases). There are 14 residues in the CDR3. Germline CDR1 is ENHRY and CDR2 is SYGVKD. The V and J ends lost 3 bases and 3 bases respectively, with 9 bases between them. CDR3 in amino acids: CAISEQGYNQPQHF. The CDR3 DNA is TGTGCCATCAGTGAACAGGGTTACAATCAGCCCCAGCATTTT.